These T cell receptor beta chains were read from a single sample in a study of cytomegalovirus exposure and HLA in healthy donors. Only in-frame clones appear in the TCRdb table, and some are missing; sequencing was by immunoSEQ multiplex PCR. The sample yields roughly 90,000 clones, less than 85% seen once. Sequencing was performed on PBMCs. These receptors were obtained from a man younger than 35 in good health and CMV-seronegative. The CDR3 runs from the conserved cysteine through the conserved F or W. The D gene is left open where the match is weak. A clone size is listed for some rows: how often the clone was seen (once, few, many), or a class if it is expanded.

V	size	D	J	DNA	CDR3
TRBV5-1	NA	NA	TRBJ1-1	TGCGCCAGCAGCTACAGGACGGGGGGGAACACTGAAGCTTTCTTT	CASSYRTGGNTEAFF
TRBV6-5	NA	TRBD1	TRBJ2-7	TGTGCCAGCAGTTCCGGGACAGGGTGGGGGGAGCAGTACTTC	CASSSGTGWGEQYF
TRBV27	NA	NA	TRBJ1-2	TGTGCCAGCGCGAGGTCGGGGGGCAACTATGGCTACACCTTC	CASARSGGNYGYTF
TRBV5-6	NA	NA	TRBJ1-5	TGTGCCAGCAGCTTGGCCGTCCCCTCGAATCAGCCCCAGCATTTT	CASSLAVPSNQPQHF
TRBV21-1	NA	NA	TRBJ1-1	TGTGCCAGCAGCAGCTGGGACAGGACCATGAACACTGAAGCTTTCTTT	CASSSWDRTMNTEAFF
TRBV5-4	NA	NA	TRBJ1-4	TGTGCCAGCAGCTGGGGGCGGGGGCCCCCAACTAATGAAAAACTGTTTTTT	CASSWGRGPPTNEKLFF
TRBV5-6	NA	NA	TRBJ1-5	TGTGCCAGCAGCTCAGGGGTTCAGCCCCAGCATTTT	CASSSGVQPQHF
TRBV28	NA	TRBD1	TRBJ1-6	TGTGCCAGCAGTATAGATCCGGGACAGTATAATTCACCCCTCCACTTT	CASSIDPGQYNSPLHF
TRBV25-1	NA	NA	TRBJ1-2	TGTGCCAGCAGTGAATTGGGGGGTAGCTATGGCTACACCTTC	CASSELGGSYGYTF
TRBV6-5	NA	NA	TRBJ1-5	TGTGCCAGCAGTCAGGGTGCCACGCAGCCCCAGCATTTT	CASSQGATQPQHF
TRBV7-9	few	NA	TRBJ2-6	TGTGCCAGCAGCCCAGGGTCCTTCTCTGGGGCCAACGTCCTGACTTTC	CASSPGSFSGANVLTF
TRBV7-9	NA	NA	TRBJ1-1	TGTGCCAGCAGCTCCGACCGACAGTCCACTGAAGCTTTCTTT	CASSSDRQSTEAFF
TRBV12-5	NA	NA	TRBJ1-2	TGTGCTAGTGGTTCGGAACCTCAGGGTCGGGGCTACACCTTC	CASGSEPQGRGYTF
TRBV7-9	NA	NA	TRBJ1-1	TGTGCCAGCAGCTGGGGACAACCCTCGAACACTGAAGCTTTCTTT	CASSWGQPSNTEAFF
TRBV5-1	NA	TRBD2	TRBJ2-3	TGCGCCAGCAGCCTCAGATATAGCGGGTTAAGCACAGATACGCAGTATTTT	CASSLRYSGLSTDTQYF